The sequence of this TCR beta chain was determined in a study of shared T cell receptors in the human thymus. This clone appeared a few times. TCRdb's table, derived via immunoSEQ multiplex PCR, lists solely in-frame clones and lacks some. Of approximately 490,000 clones listed, about four fifths are singletons. The CDR3 length is 13 residues. Germline V gene lookup returns CDR1 MNHNS and CDR2 SASEGT. Trimming pared 8 bases from V and 2 bases from J, leaving 12 bases between. The same data also contributed to another study, on human thymus T cells. That paper adds: In corrective heart surgery, resections were taken, and these provided the thymus tissue. Thymic and blood repertoires appeared to display a bias in their usage of V and J genes. Related research examined unrelated individuals and reported that their thymic repertoires overlapped highly.

The sample was thymocytes. This TCR derives from a boy under two years old with a congenital heart defect. The chain has TRBV6-1 and TRBJ2-5; TRBD1 is a possible D gene (6 bases). CDR3 amino acids: CASPDRFQETQYF. The CDR3, as DNA: TGTGCCAGCCCTGACAGGTTTCAAGAGACCCAGTACTTC.